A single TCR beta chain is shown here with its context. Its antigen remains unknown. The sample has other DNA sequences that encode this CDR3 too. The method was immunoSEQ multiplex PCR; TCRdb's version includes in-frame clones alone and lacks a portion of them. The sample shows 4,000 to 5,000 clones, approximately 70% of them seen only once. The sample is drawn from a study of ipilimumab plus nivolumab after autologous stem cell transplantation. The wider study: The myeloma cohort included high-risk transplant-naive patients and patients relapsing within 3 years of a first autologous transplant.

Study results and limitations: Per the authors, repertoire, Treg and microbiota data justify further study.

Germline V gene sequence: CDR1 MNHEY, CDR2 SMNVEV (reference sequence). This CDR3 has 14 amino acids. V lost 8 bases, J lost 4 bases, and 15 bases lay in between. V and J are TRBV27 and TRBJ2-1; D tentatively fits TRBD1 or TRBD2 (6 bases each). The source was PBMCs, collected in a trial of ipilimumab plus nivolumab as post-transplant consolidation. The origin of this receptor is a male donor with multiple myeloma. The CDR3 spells CASGGGAGYNEQFF. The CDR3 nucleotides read TGTGCCAGCGGAGGGGGTGCGGGGTACAATGAGCAGTTCTTC.